The rows below give T cell receptor beta chains drawn from one sample of a study of T cells in tumors after PD-1 blockade. Profiled with immunoSEQ multiplex PCR; TCRdb holds only in-frame clones, not every one. The data show some 14,000 clones, 70% to 85% seen once. The source was PBMCs, collected after anti-PD-1 treatment. The receptors shown here come from a human donor with basal cell carcinoma. The CDR3 runs from the conserved cysteine through the conserved F or W. Fields, in order: J gene, clone size, D gene, V gene, CDR3 protein, CDR3 DNA. The D gene is left open where the match is weak. Not all rows give a size; the values are once, few, many and, for expanded clones, a class.

>TRBJ2-7|few|.|TRBV6-5
CASGTFSYEQYF
TGTGCCAGCGGGACATTTTCCTACGAGCAGTACTTC
>TRBJ2-5|.|.|TRBV5-5
CASSPVGGQMETQYF
TGTGCCAGCAGCCCTGTGGGGGGGCAGATGGAGACCCAGTACTTC
>TRBJ1-2|.|TRBD1|TRBV28
CASIAGQGAGGYTF
TGTGCCAGCATAGCCGGACAGGGGGCGGGTGGCTACACCTTC
>TRBJ2-1|.|.|TRBV5-4
CASSLRSGLPAFNEQFF
TGTGCCAGCAGCTTACGGTCCGGACTACCCGCGTTCAATGAGCAGTTCTTC
>TRBJ1-4|.|.|TRBV6-5
CATEGGGIGEKLFF
TGTGCCACTGAGGGGGGAGGGATTGGCGAAAAACTGTTTTTT
>TRBJ2-3|.|.|TRBV19
CASSSFGDSKQYF
TGTGCCAGTAGCTCTTTTGGGGACTCGAAGCAGTATTTT
>TRBJ1-1|.|.|TRBV3-1/TRBV3-2
CASTRSGNTEAFF
TGTGCCAGCACTAGGTCAGGGAACACTGAAGCTTTCTTT
>TRBJ1-2|.|.|TRBV7-9
CASSLAEGEVLDYTF
TGTGCCAGCAGCTTAGCGGAAGGGGAGGTGTTGGACTACACCTTC
>TRBJ2-3|.|.|TRBV20-1
CSALLDTQYF
TGCAGTGCCCTCCTAGATACGCAGTATTTT
>TRBJ2-2|.|.|TRBV9
CASSYRAGKTGELFF
TGTGCCAGCAGCTACCGGGCGGGGAAAACCGGGGAGCTGTTTTTT
>TRBJ1-5|.|.|TRBV30
CAWSVGGGWGNQPQHF
TGTGCCTGGAGTGTAGGGGGGGGCTGGGGCAATCAGCCCCAGCATTTT
>TRBJ1-5|.|.|TRBV7-2
CASSLVQGTQPQHF
TGTGCCAGCAGCTTAGTACAGGGAACTCAGCCCCAGCATTTT
>TRBJ1-2|.|TRBD1|TRBV4-1
CASSQDSGLRGQGRDGYTF
TGCGCCAGCAGCCAAGATTCGGGGTTAAGAGGACAGGGTCGGGATGGCTACACCTTC
>TRBJ1-2|.|.|TRBV5-6
CASSARTDFWDYGYTF
TGTGCCAGCAGTGCTAGGACAGATTTTTGGGACTATGGCTACACCTTC
>TRBJ1-2|.|.|TRBV6-1
CASSEIRANYGYTF
TGTGCCAGCAGTGAAATCAGAGCTAACTATGGCTACACCTTC
>TRBJ2-1|.|.|TRBV7-9
CASSRDPVLWNEQFF
TGTGCCAGCAGCCGAGACCCCGTCCTTTGGAATGAGCAGTTCTTC
>TRBJ2-1|few|.|TRBV6-5
CASSLIPSRHNEQFF
TGTGCCAGCAGCCTAATTCCTAGCAGACACAATGAGCAGTTCTTC
>TRBJ2-1|.|TRBD1|TRBV4-2
CASSQEGGTGEEQFF
TGTGCCAGCAGCCAAGAAGGAGGGACAGGGGAAGAGCAGTTCTTC
>TRBJ1-2|.|.|TRBV6-5
CASRQITYGYTF
TGTGCCAGCAGACAGATAACCTATGGCTACACCTTC
>TRBJ1-2|.|.|TRBV18
CASSHAASTDGYTF
TGTGCCAGCTCACACGCGGCCTCGACCGATGGCTACACCTTC
>TRBJ2-3|.|.|TRBV5-1
CASSLGGTDTQYF
TGCGCCAGCAGCTTAGGGGGCACAGATACGCAGTATTTT
>TRBJ1-4|once|.|TRBV3-1/TRBV3-2
CASSGYGGVGGTNEKLFF
TGTGCCAGCAGCGGATATGGGGGGGTCGGTGGAACTAATGAAAAACTGTTTTTT
>TRBJ2-7|.|.|TRBV6-5
CASSYSAGQYYEQYF
TGTGCCAGCAGTTACTCCGCCGGCCAGTACTACGAGCAGTACTTC
>TRBJ1-2|.|TRBD1|TRBV30
CAWSPGGQTIAYGYTF
TGTGCCTGGAGCCCAGGGGGACAAACGATTGCCTATGGCTACACCTTC